Listed below are T cell receptor beta chains from one sample, sequenced in a study of identical twins. TCRdb recomputed calls from the 5' RACE reads with MiXCR, one row per CDR3 protein. The sample yields some 600,000 distinct CDR3 sequences, roughly 6.6% seen once. The data were also submitted as part of a second study, on yellow fever vaccine responses in identical twins.

Sequences were obtained from PBMCs. These receptors were taken from a woman under 30 in good health. Both conserved end residues are part of each CDR3. The D gene is left open where the match is weak. Clone size is not always given. Where it is, it says once, few, many or a class for expanded clones.

CDR3	DNA	size	D	J	V
CASSAWGGPYNEQFF	TGTGCCAGCAGCGCCTGGGGGGGCCCCTACAATGAGCAGTTCTTC	few	NA	TRBJ2-1	TRBV6-1
CASSMGVGFSGANVLTF	TGTGCCAGTAGTATGGGGGTTGGTTTCTCTGGGGCCAACGTCCTGACTTTC	few	NA	TRBJ2-6	TRBV19
CASSPTEETQYF	TGTGCCAGCAGCCCGACCGAAGAGACCCAGTACTTC	NA	NA	TRBJ2-5	TRBV12-3/TRBV12-4
CASSQGLDRETQYF	TGCGCCAGCAGTCAGGGACTAGATCGGGAGACCCAGTACTTC	few	TRBD2	TRBJ2-5	TRBV5-1
CASSPRDTANEKLFF	TGTGCCAGCAGCCCCCGGGACACGGCTAATGAAAAACTGTTTTTT	NA	NA	TRBJ1-4	TRBV27
CASSYSISGGQETQYF	TGTGCCAGCAGTTACTCGATCTCGGGGGGCCAAGAGACCCAGTACTTC	NA	TRBD2	TRBJ2-5	TRBV6-5
CASSLDGWAAQETQYF	TGTGCCAGCAGCCTTGACGGGTGGGCGGCCCAAGAGACCCAGTACTTC	few	NA	TRBJ2-5	TRBV7-9
CASSVGLAGDGTQYF	TGCGCCAGCAGCGTGGGACTAGCGGGAGATGGTACGCAGTATTTT	few	TRBD2	TRBJ2-3	TRBV5-1
CSVPSGRQNEQFF	TGCAGCGTCCCCAGCGGCCGGCAAAATGAGCAGTTCTTC	many	NA	TRBJ2-1	TRBV29-1
CASSAWDSGETQYF	TGTGCCAGCAGCGCATGGGACTCGGGAGAGACCCAGTACTTC	NA	NA	TRBJ2-5	TRBV9
CASSPTGGNIQYF	TGTGCCAGCAGTCCCACCGGCGGTAACATTCAGTACTTC	NA	NA	TRBJ2-4	TRBV3-1
CSAQLGHQETQYF	TGCAGTGCCCAGTTAGGGCACCAAGAGACCCAGTACTTC	many	NA	TRBJ2-5	TRBV20-1
CASSLDSRTGDTEAFF	TGCGCCAGCAGCTTGGATTCACGCACTGGTGACACTGAAGCTTTCTTT	many	NA	TRBJ1-1	TRBV5-1
CASSQLGQGATGIQYF	TGCGCCAGCAGCCAACTCGGACAGGGGGCTACCGGCATTCAGTACTTC	NA	TRBD1	TRBJ2-4	TRBV4-1
CASTGTDNSPLHF	TGCGCCAGCACCGGGACCGATAATTCACCCCTCCACTTT	NA	NA	TRBJ1-6	TRBV5-1
CASSQGGTNNEQFF	TGCGCCAGCAGCCAAGGGGGGACGAACAATGAGCAGTTCTTC	few	NA	TRBJ2-1	TRBV4-1
CASSRRTGGLYNEQFF	TGTGCCAGCAGCAGGAGGACAGGGGGCCTCTACAATGAGCAGTTCTTC	NA	TRBD1	TRBJ2-1	TRBV7-6
CASSAPGVYGYTF	TGTGCCAGCAGCGCCCCTGGGGTCTATGGCTACACCTTC	NA	NA	TRBJ1-2	TRBV27
CASTEGLFYNSPLHF	TGTGCCAGCACCGAAGGCCTCTTCTATAATTCACCCCTCCACTTT	few	NA	TRBJ1-6	TRBV6-1
CASWEQTNTGELFF	TGTGCCAGCTGGGAACAGACGAACACCGGGGAGCTGTTTTTT	NA	NA	TRBJ2-2	TRBV11-2
CASSNTSGTYNEQFF	TGTGCCAGCAGCAATACTAGCGGTACCTACAATGAGCAGTTCTTC	once	TRBD2	TRBJ2-1	TRBV3-1
CASSQFTMTDYSNQPQHF	TGCGCCAGCAGCCAATTTACTATGACAGATTATAGCAATCAGCCCCAGCATTTT	NA	NA	TRBJ1-5	TRBV4-1
CSVEDPSTGIFRGYTF	TGCAGCGTTGAAGACCCCTCGACAGGGATCTTTCGTGGCTACACCTTC	few	TRBD1	TRBJ1-2	TRBV29-1
CASSVGWTGSYEQYF	TGTGCCAGCAGCGTAGGTTGGACAGGGTCCTACGAGCAGTACTTC	NA	TRBD1	TRBJ2-7	TRBV9
CASSRQDRGLSYNSPLHF	TGTGCCAGCAGCAGACAGGACAGGGGGCTGTCCTATAATTCACCCCTCCACTTT	NA	NA	TRBJ1-6	TRBV21-1
CSVEKGAAQYF	TGCAGCGTTGAAAAGGGGGCGGCCCAGTACTTC	many	TRBD1	TRBJ2-5	TRBV29-1
CATCRGEAGNNEQFF	TGTGCCACCTGCCGCGGTGAAGCGGGGAACAATGAGCAGTTCTTC	few	TRBD2	TRBJ2-1	TRBV24-1
CASSPLAGMYTDTQYF	TGTGCCAGCAGTCCACTAGCGGGAATGTACACAGATACGCAGTATTTT	few	TRBD2	TRBJ2-3	TRBV28
CSVQFSGANVLTF	TGCAGCGTCCAGTTCTCTGGGGCCAACGTCCTGACTTTC	few	NA	TRBJ2-6	TRBV29-1